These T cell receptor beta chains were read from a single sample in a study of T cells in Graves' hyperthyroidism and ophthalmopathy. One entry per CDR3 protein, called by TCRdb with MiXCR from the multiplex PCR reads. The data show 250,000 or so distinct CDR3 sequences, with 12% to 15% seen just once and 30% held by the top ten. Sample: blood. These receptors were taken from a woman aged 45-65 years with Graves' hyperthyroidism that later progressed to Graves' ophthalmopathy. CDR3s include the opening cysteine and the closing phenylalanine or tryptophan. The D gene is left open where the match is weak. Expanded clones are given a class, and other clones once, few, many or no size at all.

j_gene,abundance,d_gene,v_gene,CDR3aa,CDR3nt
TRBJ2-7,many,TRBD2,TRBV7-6,CASSSGTTIEEQYF,TGTGCCAGCAGCTCCGGGACTACTATTGAAGAGCAGTACTTC
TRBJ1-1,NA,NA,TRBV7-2,CASSLERGARQTAFF,TGTGCCAGCAGCTTAGAGCGCGGGGCGCGACAGACCGCTTTCTTT
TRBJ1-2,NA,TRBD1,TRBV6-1,CASSPTGETYGYTF,TGTGCCAGCAGTCCGACAGGGGAAACCTATGGCTACACCTTC
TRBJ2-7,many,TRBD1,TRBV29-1,CSVLTGGTLGEQYF,TGCAGCGTGTTAACAGGGGGGACCCTTGGGGAGCAGTACTTC
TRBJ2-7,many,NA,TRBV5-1,CASSLEAGRINYEQYF,TGCGCCAGCAGCTTGGAGGCGGGGCGGATAAACTACGAGCAGTACTTC
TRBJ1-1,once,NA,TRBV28,CASSLSGFDGTEAFF,TGTGCCAGCAGTTTATCAGGGTTCGATGGCACTGAAGCTTTCTTT
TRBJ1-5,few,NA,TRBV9,CASSEWGGQPQHF,TGTGCCAGCAGCGAGTGGGGAGGACAGCCCCAGCATTTT
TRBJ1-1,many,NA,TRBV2,CASSEGQGSEAFF,TGTGCCAGCAGTGAAGGGCAGGGTTCTGAAGCTTTCTTT
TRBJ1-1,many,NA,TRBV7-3,CASSLTVNTEAFF,TGTGCCAGCAGCCTGACTGTAAACACTGAAGCTTTCTTT
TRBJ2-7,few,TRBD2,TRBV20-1,CSARGGAGGTYEQYF,TGCAGTGCCAGAGGGGGGGCGGGGGGCACCTACGAGCAGTACTTC
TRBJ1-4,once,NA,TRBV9,CASSAGGRGEKLFF,TGTGCCAGCAGCGCTGGAGGGAGGGGTGAAAAACTGTTTTTT
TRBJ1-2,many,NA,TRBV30,CAWSVRGGYTF,TGTGCCTGGAGTGTAAGGGGCGGCTACACCTTC
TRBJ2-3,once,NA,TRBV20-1,CSARGGASSTDTQYF,TGCAGTGCTAGAGGGGGGGCCTCCTCCACAGATACGCAGTATTTT
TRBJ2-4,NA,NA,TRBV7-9,CASSSIENIQYF,TGTGCCAGCAGCTCCATCGAAAACATTCAGTACTTC
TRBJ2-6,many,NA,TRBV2,CASTAERAGANVLTF,TGTGCCAGCACCGCCGAGCGGGCTGGGGCCAACGTCCTGACTTTC
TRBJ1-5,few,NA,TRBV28,CASSATLGKPQHF,TGTGCCAGCAGTGCCACGTTAGGTAAGCCCCAGCATTTT
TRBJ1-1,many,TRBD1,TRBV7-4,CASSSLTARQGNTEAFF,TGTGCCAGCAGCTCGCTTACGGCAAGACAGGGGAACACTGAAGCTTTCTTT
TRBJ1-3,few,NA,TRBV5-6,CASSLIYSLGNTIYF,TGTGCCAGCAGCTTGATCTATTCCCTCGGAAACACCATATATTTT
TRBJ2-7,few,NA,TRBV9,CASSVVPGAYEQYF,TGTGCCAGCAGCGTAGTTCCAGGAGCCTACGAGCAGTACTTC
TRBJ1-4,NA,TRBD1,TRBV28,CASSLQGVPEKLFF,TGTGCCAGCAGTCTACAGGGGGTTCCTGAAAAACTGTTTTTT
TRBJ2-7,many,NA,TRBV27,CASSLSRGPSYEQYF,TGTGCCAGCAGTTTATCGAGGGGTCCCTCCTACGAGCAGTACTTC
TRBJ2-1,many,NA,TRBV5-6,CASSFFIRALINEQFF,TGTGCCAGCAGCTTTTTCATAAGGGCGTTGATCAATGAGCAGTTCTTC
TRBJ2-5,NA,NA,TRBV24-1,CATSDPSGETQYF,TGTGCCACCAGTGATCCCTCCGGGGAGACCCAGTACTTC
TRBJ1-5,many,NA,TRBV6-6,CASSTRRFNQPQHF,TGTGCCAGCAGTACTCGACGGTTCAATCAGCCCCAGCATTTT